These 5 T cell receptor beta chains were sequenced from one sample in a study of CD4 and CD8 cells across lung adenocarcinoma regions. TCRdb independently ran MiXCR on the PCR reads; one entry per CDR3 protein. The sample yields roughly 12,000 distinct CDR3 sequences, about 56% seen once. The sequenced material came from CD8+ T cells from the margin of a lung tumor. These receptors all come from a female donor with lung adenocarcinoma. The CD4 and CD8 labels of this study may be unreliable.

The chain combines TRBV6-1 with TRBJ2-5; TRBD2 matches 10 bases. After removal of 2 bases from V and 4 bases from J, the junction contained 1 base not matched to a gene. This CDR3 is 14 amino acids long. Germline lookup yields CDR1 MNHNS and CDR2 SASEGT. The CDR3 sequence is CASSELAGVETQYF. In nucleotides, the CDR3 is TGTGCCAGCAGTGAACTAGCGGGAGTAGAGACCCAGTACTTC.

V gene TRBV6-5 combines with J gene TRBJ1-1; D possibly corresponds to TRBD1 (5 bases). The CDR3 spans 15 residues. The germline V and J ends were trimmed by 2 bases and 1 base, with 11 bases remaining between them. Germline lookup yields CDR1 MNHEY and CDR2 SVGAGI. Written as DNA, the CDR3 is TGTGCCAGCAGTTACGGTTACGGGACGAACACTGAAGCTTTCTTT. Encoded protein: CASSYGYGTNTEAFF.

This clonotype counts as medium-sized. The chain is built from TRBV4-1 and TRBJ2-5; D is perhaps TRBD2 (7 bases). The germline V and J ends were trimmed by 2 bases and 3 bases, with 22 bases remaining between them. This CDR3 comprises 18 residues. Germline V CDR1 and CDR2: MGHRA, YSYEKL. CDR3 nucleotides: TGCGCCAGCAGCCAAACCCTGATGGGGGGGGGGCTCAAAGAGACCCAGTACTTC. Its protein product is CASSQTLMGGGLKETQYF.

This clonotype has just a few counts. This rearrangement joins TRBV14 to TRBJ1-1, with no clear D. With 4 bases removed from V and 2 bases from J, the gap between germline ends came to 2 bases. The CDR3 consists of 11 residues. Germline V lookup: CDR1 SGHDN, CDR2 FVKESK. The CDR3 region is CASSRNTEAFF. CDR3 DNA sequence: TGTGCCAGCAGCCGAAACACTGAAGCTTTCTTT.

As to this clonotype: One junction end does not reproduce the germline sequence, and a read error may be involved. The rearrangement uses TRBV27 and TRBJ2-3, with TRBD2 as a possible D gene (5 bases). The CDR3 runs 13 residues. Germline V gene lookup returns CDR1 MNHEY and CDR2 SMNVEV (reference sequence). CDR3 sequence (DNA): TGTGCCACGGGGTTAAGCGCCACAGATACGCAGTATTTC. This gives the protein CATGLSATDTQYF.